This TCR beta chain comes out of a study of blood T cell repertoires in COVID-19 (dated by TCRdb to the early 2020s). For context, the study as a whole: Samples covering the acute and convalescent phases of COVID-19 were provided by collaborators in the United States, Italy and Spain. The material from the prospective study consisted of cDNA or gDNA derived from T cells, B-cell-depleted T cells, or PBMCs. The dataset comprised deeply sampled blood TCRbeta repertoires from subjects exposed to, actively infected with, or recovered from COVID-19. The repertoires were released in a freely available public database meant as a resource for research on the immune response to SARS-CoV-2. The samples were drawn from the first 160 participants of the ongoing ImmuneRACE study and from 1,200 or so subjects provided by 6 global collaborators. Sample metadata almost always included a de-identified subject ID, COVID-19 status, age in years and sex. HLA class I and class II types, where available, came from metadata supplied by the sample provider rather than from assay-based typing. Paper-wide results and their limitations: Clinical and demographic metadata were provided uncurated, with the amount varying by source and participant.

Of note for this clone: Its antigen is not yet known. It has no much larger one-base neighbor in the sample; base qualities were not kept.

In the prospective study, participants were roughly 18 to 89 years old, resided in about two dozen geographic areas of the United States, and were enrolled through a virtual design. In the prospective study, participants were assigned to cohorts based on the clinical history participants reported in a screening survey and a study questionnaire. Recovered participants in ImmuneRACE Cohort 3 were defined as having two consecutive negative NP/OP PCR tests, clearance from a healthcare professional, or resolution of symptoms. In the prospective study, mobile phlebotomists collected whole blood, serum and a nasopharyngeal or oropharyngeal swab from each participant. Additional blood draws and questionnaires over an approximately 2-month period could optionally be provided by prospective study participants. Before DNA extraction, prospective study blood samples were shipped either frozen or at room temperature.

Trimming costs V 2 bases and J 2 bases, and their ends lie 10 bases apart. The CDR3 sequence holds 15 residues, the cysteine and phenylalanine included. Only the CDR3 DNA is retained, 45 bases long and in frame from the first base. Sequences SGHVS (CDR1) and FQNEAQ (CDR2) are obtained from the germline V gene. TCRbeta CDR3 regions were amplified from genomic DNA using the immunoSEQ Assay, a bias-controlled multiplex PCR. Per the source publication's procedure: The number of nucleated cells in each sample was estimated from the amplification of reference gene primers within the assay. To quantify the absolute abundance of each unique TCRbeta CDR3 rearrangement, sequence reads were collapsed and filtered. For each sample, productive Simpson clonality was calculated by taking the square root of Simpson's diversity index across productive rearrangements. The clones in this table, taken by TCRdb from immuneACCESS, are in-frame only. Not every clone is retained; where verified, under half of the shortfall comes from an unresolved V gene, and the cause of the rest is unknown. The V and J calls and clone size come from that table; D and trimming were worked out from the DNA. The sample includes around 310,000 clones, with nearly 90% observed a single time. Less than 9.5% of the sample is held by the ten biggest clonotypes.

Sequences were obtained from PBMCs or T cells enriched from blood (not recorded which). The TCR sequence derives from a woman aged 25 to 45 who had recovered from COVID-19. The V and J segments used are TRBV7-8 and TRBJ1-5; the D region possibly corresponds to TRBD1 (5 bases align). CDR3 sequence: CASSLSRVGNQPQHF. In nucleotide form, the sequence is TGTGCCAGCAGCTTAAGCAGGGTAGGCAATCAGCCCCAGCATTTT.